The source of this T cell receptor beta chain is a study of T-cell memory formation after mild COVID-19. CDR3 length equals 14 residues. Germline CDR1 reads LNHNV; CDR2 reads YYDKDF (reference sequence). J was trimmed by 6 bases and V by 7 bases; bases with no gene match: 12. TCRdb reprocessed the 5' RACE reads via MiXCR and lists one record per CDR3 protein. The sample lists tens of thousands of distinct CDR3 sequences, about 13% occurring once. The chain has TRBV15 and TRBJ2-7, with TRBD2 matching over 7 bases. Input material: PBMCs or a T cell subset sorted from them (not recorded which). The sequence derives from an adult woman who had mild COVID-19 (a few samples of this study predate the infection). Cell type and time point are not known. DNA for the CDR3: TGTGCCACCATGGCGGGAGTTTCCCCTGGCGAGCAGTACTTC. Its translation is CATMAGVSPGEQYF.